The 10 T cell receptor beta chains listed next were all sequenced from one sample in a study of beta chain features in type 1 diabetes. Expressed TCRB transcripts were sequenced because the isolated RNA had all been reverse transcribed beforehand. TCRdb keeps only in-frame clones here, not all; method: immunoSEQ multiplex PCR. The profile shows about 450,000 clones, over 10% of them singletons. The sequenced material came from naive CD4+ T cells from blood. These receptors all stem from a woman aged 18 to 35 in good health.

This clone turned up a few times. The chain has TRBV27 and TRBJ1-1; 7 bases match TRBD1. This CDR3 comprises 15 residues. V was clipped by 6 bases and J by 6 bases; unmatched bases: 13. The germline V gene encodes CDR1 MNHEY and CDR2 SMNVEV (reference sequence). Here the CDR3 reads CASRTSGTARAEAFF. DNA of the CDR3: TGTGCCAGCAGAACCTCCGGGACAGCAAGAGCTGAAGCTTTCTTT.

The sample holds a few counts of this clone. The chain has TRBV29-1 and TRBJ1-2; 7 bases match TRBD1. This CDR3 spans 13 amino acids. Germline assignment: CDR1 SQVTM and CDR2 ANQGSEA. The CDR3 spells CSSQSTGNYGYTF. The CDR3 nucleotides are TGCAGTTCGCAGTCGACAGGGAACTATGGCTACACCTTC.

This clone has just a few counts. The chain joins TRBV7-3 to TRBJ2-3; 7 bases are shared with TRBD2. Germline V gene data show CDR1 as SGHTA and CDR2 as FQGTGA. The trim removed 2 bases at V and 1 base at J, leaving 3 bases unmatched. The CDR3 extends over 15 amino acids. Written as DNA, the CDR3 is TGTGCCAGCAGCTTATATGCGGGGGGCACAGATACGCAGTATTTT. Translating gives CASSLYAGGTDTQYF.

The V call is TRBV7-8, the J call TRBJ2-3; D may be TRBD1 (7 bases). V dropped 1 base and J dropped 4 bases, with 15 bases sitting between them. CDR1 SGHVS and CDR2 FQNEAQ come from the germline V gene. This CDR3 contains 16 residues. Here the CDR3 DNA reads TGTGCCAGCAGCTTAGAGGGGGCCCTAGCGTCAGATACGCAGTATTTT. Translation gives CASSLEGALASDTQYF.

This clone was detected a few times. The V call is TRBV15, the J call TRBJ2-7; weak D call: TRBD2 (6 bases). Germline assignment: CDR1 LNHNV and CDR2 YYDKDF (reference sequence). The CDR3 is made up of 15 amino acids. Deletions cut 0 bases from V and 2 bases from J, with 11 bases between. The CDR3 bases are TGTGCCACCAGCAGAGAGGAGGGACTGCCCTACGAGCAGTACTTC. As protein: CATSREEGLPYEQYF.

This clone was counted between two and nine times. The genes are TRBV29-1 and TRBJ2-1; 8 bases are shared with TRBD1. V trimming: 4 bases; J trimming: 4 bases; junction bases outside the gene matches: 18. This CDR3 contains 18 residues. Germline-derived CDR1 and CDR2 are SQVTM and ANQGSEA. As DNA, the CDR3 is TGCAGCGTTGCCGCCCGGACAGGGCCGGGACGGGTTTACAATGAGCAGTTCTTC. Amino acid sequence: CSVAARTGPGRVYNEQFF.

This clone was seen more than once but under ten times. The gene calls are TRBV4-2 and TRBJ1-2, with D possibly matching TRBD1 (6 bases). Germline values: CDR1 LGHNA, CDR2 YNFKEQ. The ends were cut back, 4 bases at V and 6 bases at J, with 12 bases in the middle. The CDR3 covers 13 residues. Here the CDR3 reads CASSPVGGNGYTF. CDR3 DNA sequence: TGTGCCAGCAGCCCGGTAGGGGGAAATGGCTACACCTTC.

This clone was seen a few times. V gene TRBV14 combines with J gene TRBJ1-3; D is unresolved. CDR1 and CDR2 from the germline V gene are SGHDN and FVKESK. This CDR3 comprises 14 residues. V was cut by 2 bases and J by 0 bases, with 5 bases left in between. Here the CDR3 DNA reads TGTGCCAGCAGCCAATTCCGCTCTGGAAACACCATATATTTT. Protein: CASSQFRSGNTIYF.

The chain recombines TRBV4-3 with TRBJ2-1; TRBD2 might be the D (5 bases). With 1 base removed from V and 10 bases from J, the gap between germline ends came to 17 bases. The CDR3 runs 15 residues. Per the germline V gene, CDR1 is LGHNA and CDR2 is YSLEER. CDR3 sequence (DNA): TGCGCCAGCAGCCAAGGAGGCCTAGCCGGGGAGGAGCAGTTCTTC. Translated, it gives CASSQGGLAGEEQFF.

The V gene is TRBV27, the J gene TRBJ2-7; possible D gene TRBD1, 5 bases. Germline loops: CDR1 MNHEY, CDR2 SMNVEV (reference sequence). CDR3 length: 17 amino acids. V shed 9 bases and J shed 2 bases, with 26 bases lying between them. DNA for the CDR3: TGTGCCAGTTCAGTCCGTCCAGTAGGCAGGGCGACCTACGAGCAGTACTTC. Translated: CASSVRPVGRATYEQYF.